The rows below give T cell receptor beta chains drawn from one sample of a study of T cells in narcolepsy. The assay was immunoSEQ multiplex PCR, and TCRdb's table has in-frame clones only and misses some. In the table there are 21,000 or so clones, 92% of which are singletons. Sequences were obtained from CD45RA- memory CD4+ T cells from PBMCs. The receptors stem from a human donor with narcolepsy. The CDR3 runs from the conserved cysteine through the conserved F or W. The order of the fields is J gene, D gene, clone size, V gene, CDR3 DNA, CDR3 protein. A D gene is named only where the DNA matches it firmly. Size is stated for part of the rows, as once, few or many counts, or as a class when the clone is expanded.

TRBJ1-2	TRBD1	NA	TRBV6-5	TGTGCCAGCAGCCGAACAGGGGCTAACTATGGCTACACCTTC	CASSRTGANYGYTF
TRBJ2-7	NA	NA	TRBV18	TGTGCCAGCTCACCCGGGACACCCTCCTACGAGCAGTACTTC	CASSPGTPSYEQYF
TRBJ1-1	NA	once	TRBV6-5	TGTGCCAGCAAGGGCCCGGGGAGAGAGACTTTCTTT	CASKGPGRETFF
TRBJ1-5	NA	NA	TRBV18	TGTGCCAGCTCTCGCCGGGACGCACCCCAAATGCTCCAGCATTTT	CASSRRDAPQMLQHF
TRBJ1-2	NA	NA	TRBV2	TGTGCCAGCAGTTGGGACGGGAGAACCCAAAGGGGTGGCTACACCTTC	CASSWDGRTQRGGYTF
TRBJ2-7	TRBD2	NA	TRBV11-2	TGTGCCAGCAGCTTAGAAGCGGGAGGGAGCCCGTACTTC	CASSLEAGGSPYF
TRBJ2-6	TRBD2	NA	TRBV7-2	TGTGCCAGCAGCCAAGGTCGGGGGGCTGGGGCCAACGTCCTGACTTTC	CASSQGRGAGANVLTF
TRBJ2-4	TRBD2	NA	TRBV14	TGTGCCAGCAGGGTGGCTAGCGGGACCATAGCCAAAAACATTCAGTACTTC	CASRVASGTIAKNIQYF
TRBJ2-7	NA	NA	TRBV9	TGTGCCAGCAGCGTAGGGCCCTTTGACGGGTACGAGCAGTACTTC	CASSVGPFDGYEQYF
TRBJ2-1	TRBD2	NA	TRBV10-3	TGTGCCATCAGTGAGTCCGGGTGGCTAGCGGGAGGTGTCAATGAGCAGTTCTTC	CAISESGWLAGGVNEQFF
TRBJ2-2	TRBD1	NA	TRBV5-1	TGCGCCAGCAAGCAGGGGGTCTCTGCCGGGGAGCTGTTTTTT	CASKQGVSAGELFF
TRBJ1-1	NA	NA	TRBV5-6	TGTGCCAGCAGCTTGGTGGGGACTGGATATGAAGCTTTCTTT	CASSLVGTGYEAFF
TRBJ2-1	NA	NA	TRBV7-2	TGTGCCAGCAGCTTCTCCGGACCGGGGTCCTACAATGAGCAGTTCTTC	CASSFSGPGSYNEQFF
TRBJ2-3	NA	NA	TRBV7-2	TGTGCCAGCAGTGCGACAACTAGCACAGATACGCAGTATTTT	CASSATTSTDTQYF
TRBJ1-1	TRBD1	NA	TRBV6-1	TGTGCCAGCAGACCGGGACAGGGGGGTTCCACTGAAGCTTTCTTT	CASRPGQGGSTEAFF
TRBJ2-1	TRBD1	NA	TRBV11-3	TGTGCCAGCAGCCCGCCGGGACAGGGGAACAATGAGCAGTTCTTC	CASSPPGQGNNEQFF
TRBJ2-7	TRBD1	NA	TRBV30	TGTGCCTGGAGTGTACCGGGGACAGCGACCTACGAGCAGTACTTC	CAWSVPGTATYEQYF
TRBJ2-2	NA	NA	TRBV12-5	TGTGCTAGTGGTTTCAACACCGGGGAGCTGTTTTTT	CASGFNTGELFF
TRBJ2-7	NA	NA	TRBV11-1	TGTGCCAGCAGCTTAGGGTCGGACAGCCTCGAGCAGTACTTC	CASSLGSDSLEQYF
TRBJ2-5	NA	NA	TRBV7-9	TGTGCCAGCGTACAAGAGACCCAGTACTTC	CASVQETQYF
TRBJ1-1	NA	once	TRBV5-8	TGTGCCAGCAGAAGGGAAGGGACTGAAGCTTTCTTT	CASRREGTEAFF
TRBJ2-1	NA	NA	TRBV7-2	TGTGCCAGCAGCTTAGTTCTTTCGAGCGGCAATGAGCAGTTCTTC	CASSLVLSSGNEQFF
TRBJ1-2	TRBD1	NA	TRBV6-4	TGTGCCAGCAGTGACAGCCTTCGGGACAGCAACTATGGCTACACCTTC	CASSDSLRDSNYGYTF
TRBJ2-3	NA	NA	TRBV18	TGTGCCAGCTCACCGCAAATCACAGACAGCCAAGCCGATACGCAGTATTTT	CASSPQITDSQADTQYF
TRBJ2-1	TRBD2	NA	TRBV5-6	TGTGCCAGCAGCCTCCTAGCGGGAGGCCGGGGTGAGCAGTTCTTC	CASSLLAGGRGEQFF